This T cell receptor beta chain comes out of a study of cytomegalovirus exposure and HLA in healthy donors. PCR was performed using 60 Vbeta and 13 Jbeta primers. Original processing notes: Later analysis identified tens of millions of unique TCR beta chains, roughly 11 million shared. Method: immunoSEQ multiplex PCR; TCRdb's copy keeps in-frame clones and lacks some. V, J and clone size are those of that table, while D and trimming were read from the DNA. This table holds 120,000 to 150,000 clones, about two thirds found once. To note about this clone: Antigen specificity is unknown.

Findings and limits, study-wide: Several of the most significant clusters appeared linked to common viral pathogens, based on a later analysis. TCR beta chains numbering under 200 were designated cytomegalovirus-associated.

The V gene's germline CDR1 is LNHDA and CDR2 SQIVND (reference sequence). Trimming took off 5 bases at V and 7 bases at J, with 26 bases between the two ends. This CDR3 spans 17 amino acids. The clonotype comes from a woman aged 18-30 years in good health and CMV-seronegative. The sequencing input was PBMCs. The rearrangement uses TRBV19 and TRBJ2-5, with no clear D. The CDR3 spells CASSLLRSAGAVGTQYF. Here the CDR3 DNA reads TGTGCCAGTAGTCTCCTTAGGAGCGCCGGAGCCGTGGGGACCCAGTACTTC.